These T cell receptor beta chains were read from a single sample in a study of blood T cell repertoires in COVID-19. Only in-frame clones appear in the TCRdb table, and some are missing; sequencing was by immunoSEQ multiplex PCR. Altogether hundreds of thousands of clones are present, 80% to 90% being singletons, with the ten largest covering 0.95% to 1.3%. The sample consisted of PBMCs or T cells enriched from blood (not recorded which). These receptors all stem from a man aged 25 to 40 who had recovered from COVID-19. Each CDR3 is given with its conserved first and last residue. The D gene is left open where the match is weak. The size field is filled for only some rows; it gives once, few, many or a size class.

CDR3: CASSSGQGGQPQHF
DNA: TGCGCCAGCAGCTCGGGACAGGGGGGGCAGCCCCAGCATTTT
D: TRBD1
V: TRBV5-1
J: TRBJ1-5
size: few

CDR3: CASSSPSSGPGNNEQFF
DNA: TGTGCCAGCAGTTCCCCTTCGAGCGGCCCCGGCAACAATGAGCAGTTCTTC
D: .
V: TRBV28
J: TRBJ2-1
size: .

CDR3: CASSEPGTSGRAMLYEQYF
DNA: TGTGCCAGCAGTGAGCCCGGGACTAGCGGGAGGGCAATGCTATACGAGCAGTACTTC
D: TRBD2
V: TRBV6-4
J: TRBJ2-7
size: once

CDR3: CASSLGGGNQPQHF
DNA: TGTGCCAGCAGCTTAGGGGGCGGGAATCAGCCCCAGCATTTT
D: TRBD1
V: TRBV28
J: TRBJ1-5
size: .

CDR3: CASSLASGTSYEQYF
DNA: TGTGCCAGCAGCTTAGCTAGCGGGACCTCCTACGAGCAGTACTTC
D: TRBD2
V: TRBV7-2
J: TRBJ2-7
size: .

CDR3: CASRPTYGQPDGEKLFF
DNA: TGTGCCAGCAGACCAACCTACGGACAACCCGATGGGGAAAAACTGTTTTTT
D: .
V: TRBV13
J: TRBJ1-4
size: .

CDR3: CAWSVQAGNTIYF
DNA: TGTGCCTGGAGTGTACAAGCTGGAAACACCATATATTTT
D: .
V: TRBV30
J: TRBJ1-3
size: once

CDR3: CASSLVQGRIYEQYF
DNA: TGCGCCAGCAGCTTGGTTCAGGGGCGGATCTACGAGCAGTACTTC
D: .
V: TRBV5-1
J: TRBJ2-7
size: .

CDR3: CASISRGSEQFF
DNA: TGTGCCAGCATAAGCAGGGGTAGTGAGCAGTTCTTC
D: .
V: TRBV2
J: TRBJ2-1
size: once

CDR3: CASGLAGSYTQYF
DNA: TGTGCCAGCGGACTAGCGGGATCTTATACGCAGTATTTT
D: TRBD2
V: TRBV12-3/TRBV12-4
J: TRBJ2-3
size: .

CDR3: CASSVLAGDRYEQYF
DNA: TGCGCCAGCAGCGTCTTAGCGGGAGACCGCTACGAGCAGTACTTC
D: TRBD2
V: TRBV5-1
J: TRBJ2-7
size: .

CDR3: CASSMSGRGNEKLFF
DNA: TGTGCCAGCAGCATGTCGGGGCGGGGTAATGAAAAACTGTTTTTT
D: .
V: TRBV7-2
J: TRBJ1-4
size: .

CDR3: CASSSRLAADTQYF
DNA: TGTGCCAGCAGCTCCCGACTAGCTGCAGATACGCAGTATTTT
D: TRBD2
V: TRBV9
J: TRBJ2-3
size: .

CDR3: CASSPGEVFPEQFF
DNA: TGCGCCAGCAGCCCGGGGGAGGTCTTCCCGGAGCAGTTCTTC
D: .
V: TRBV5-1
J: TRBJ2-1
size: .

CDR3: CSRLEGRELPVNQYF
DNA: TGTTCCCGACTCGAGGGGAGGGAGCTTCCTGTTAATCAGTACTTC
D: TRBD2
V: TRBV6-5
J: TRBJ2-4
size: .

CDR3: CASSTWTGDQPQHF
DNA: TGTGCCAGTAGTACCTGGACAGGCGATCAGCCCCAGCATTTT
D: TRBD1
V: TRBV19
J: TRBJ1-5
size: .

CDR3: CASSRGIRTDTQYF
DNA: TGTGCCAGCAGCCGCGGGATTCGCACAGATACGCAGTATTTT
D: .
V: TRBV5-4
J: TRBJ2-3
size: .

CDR3: CASSQDRLQETQYF
DNA: TGCGCCAGCAGCCAAGATCGCCTACAAGAGACCCAGTACTTC
D: .
V: TRBV4-1
J: TRBJ2-5
size: .

CDR3: CASSQGRAELFF
DNA: TGTGCCAGCAGCCAGGGGAGGGCAGAACTGTTTTTT
D: .
V: TRBV11-2
J: TRBJ1-4
size: .

CDR3: CASSHPGQGPYEQYF
DNA: TGTGCCAGCAGCCATCCCGGACAGGGTCCCTACGAGCAGTACTTC
D: TRBD1
V: TRBV3-1/TRBV3-2
J: TRBJ2-7
size: .

CDR3: CASSWGGTDTQYF
DNA: TGTGCCAGCAGCTGGGGCGGCACAGATACGCAGTATTTT
D: .
V: TRBV7-8
J: TRBJ2-3
size: .

CDR3: CASSPGTRGYTF
DNA: TGTGCCAGCAGTCCCGGGACAAGAGGCTACACCTTC
D: .
V: TRBV27
J: TRBJ1-2
size: .

CDR3: CAISDTPGEQYF
DNA: TGTGCCATCAGTGACACTCCCGGCGAGCAGTACTTC
D: .
V: TRBV10-3
J: TRBJ2-7
size: .

CDR3: CASSTEANYGYTF
DNA: TGTGCCAGCAGTACGGAGGCTAACTATGGCTACACCTTC
D: .
V: TRBV27
J: TRBJ1-2
size: .

CDR3: CASRNMRDGEQYF
DNA: TGTGCCAGCAGGAATATGCGGGACGGCGAGCAGTACTTC
D: .
V: TRBV6-5
J: TRBJ2-7
size: .

CDR3: CASSIYLAAAYEQYF
DNA: TGTGCCAGCAGTATTTACCTAGCGGCGGCCTACGAGCAGTACTTC
D: TRBD2
V: TRBV28
J: TRBJ2-7
size: .

CDR3: CSVSSARELFF
DNA: TGCAGCGTCTCCTCCGCTAGGGAGCTGTTTTTT
D: .
V: TRBV29-1
J: TRBJ2-2
size: .

CDR3: CASSLGGAGYTF
DNA: TGCGCCAGCAGCCTAGGGGGGGCTGGCTACACCTTC
D: .
V: TRBV5-1
J: TRBJ1-2
size: .

CDR3: CASNPGLREKLFF
DNA: TGTGCCAGCAATCCCGGGTTGAGGGAAAAACTGTTTTTT
D: .
V: TRBV28
J: TRBJ1-4
size: .

CDR3: CASTLGGPDTGELFF
DNA: TGTGCCAGCACCCTCGGGGGGCCGGACACCGGGGAGCTGTTTTTT
D: .
V: TRBV27
J: TRBJ2-2
size: .

CDR3: CASSPGTGTLYGYTF
DNA: TGTGCCAGCAGCCCGGGGACAGGGACTCTATATGGCTACACCTTC
D: TRBD1
V: TRBV7-8
J: TRBJ1-2
size: .

CDR3: CASSFLGTSGRDEQFF
DNA: TGTGCCAGCAGTTTTCTGGGGACTAGCGGGAGGGATGAGCAGTTCTTC
D: TRBD2
V: TRBV7-9
J: TRBJ2-1
size: .

CDR3: CASSPRTGTATSNGELFF
DNA: TGTGCCAGCTCACCTCGTACCGGGACAGCGACGTCTAACGGGGAGCTGTTTTTT
D: TRBD1
V: TRBV18
J: TRBJ2-2
size: .

CDR3: CASSYSSGSVYNEQFF
DNA: TGTGCCAGCAGTTACTCTAGCGGGAGTGTTTACAATGAGCAGTTCTTC
D: TRBD2
V: TRBV6-5
J: TRBJ2-1
size: .

CDR3: CASSFMFRETQYF
DNA: TGTGCCAGCAGTTTTATGTTTAGAGAGACCCAGTACTTC
D: .
V: TRBV12-3/TRBV12-4
J: TRBJ2-5
size: .

CDR3: CASSSIAGGNGGELFF
DNA: TGCGCCAGCAGCTCCATAGCGGGAGGGAATGGAGGGGAGCTGTTTTTT
D: TRBD2
V: TRBV5-1
J: TRBJ2-2
size: .

CDR3: CASSISRDKTQYF
DNA: TGTGCCAGTAGTATATCGCGGGATAAGACCCAGTACTTC
D: .
V: TRBV19
J: TRBJ2-5
size: .

CDR3: CASSWTGLAGGPADTQYF
DNA: TGCGCCAGCAGCTGGACGGGACTAGCGGGAGGGCCAGCAGATACGCAGTATTTT
D: TRBD2
V: TRBV5-1
J: TRBJ2-3
size: .

CDR3: CASSKCDQCRGQTDTQYF
DNA: TGTGCCAGCAGCAAATGTGATCAGTGTAGGGGTCAGACAGATACGCAGTATTTT
D: .
V: TRBV21-1
J: TRBJ2-3
size: .

CDR3: CASSPDGVSGNTIYF
DNA: TGTGCTAGCAGCCCTGACGGAGTCTCTGGAAACACCATATATTTT
D: .
V: TRBV7-7
J: TRBJ1-3
size: .

CDR3: CASSTYRASSGNTIYF
DNA: TGTGCCAGCTCAACGTACAGGGCATCCTCTGGAAACACCATATATTTT
D: .
V: TRBV18
J: TRBJ1-3
size: .

CDR3: CASSLGQGRGYTF
DNA: TGTGCCAGCAGTTTAGGGCAGGGAAGAGGCTACACCTTC
D: .
V: TRBV12-3/TRBV12-4
J: TRBJ1-2
size: .

CDR3: CASITQRAGGPGETQYF
DNA: TGCGCCAGCATCACACAACGAGCTGGAGGGCCTGGAGAGACCCAGTACTTC
D: .
V: TRBV5-1
J: TRBJ2-5
size: .

CDR3: CASSFGGGHGYTF
DNA: TGTGCCAGCAGTTTTGGGGGAGGCCATGGCTACACCTTC
D: .
V: TRBV28
J: TRBJ1-2
size: .

CDR3: CASSEWTGYSYEQYF
DNA: TGTGCCAGCAGTGAATGGACAGGGTACTCCTACGAGCAGTACTTC
D: TRBD1
V: TRBV6-1
J: TRBJ2-7
size: .

CDR3: CAIGRGEGNTEAFF
DNA: TGTGCCATCGGCAGGGGCGAGGGGAACACTGAAGCTTTCTTT
D: .
V: TRBV10-3
J: TRBJ1-1
size: .

CDR3: CAWSVAHEQYF
DNA: TGTGCCTGGAGTGTGGCCCACGAGCAGTACTTC
D: .
V: TRBV30
J: TRBJ2-7
size: .

CDR3: CASSFTGGGTEAFF
DNA: TGTGCCAGCAGCTTTACAGGGGGTGGTACTGAAGCTTTCTTT
D: TRBD1
V: TRBV7-9
J: TRBJ1-1
size: .

CDR3: CASSFLSFGLEAFF
DNA: TGTGCCAGCAGCTTTCTCTCTTTTGGGCTTGAAGCTTTCTTT
D: .
V: TRBV13
J: TRBJ1-1
size: .

CDR3: CASSQGSTSGRGNEQFF
DNA: TGTGCCAGCAGCCAAGGGTCGACTAGCGGGAGAGGGAATGAGCAGTTCTTC
D: TRBD2
V: TRBV4-2
J: TRBJ2-1
size: .

CDR3: CASSTPGLAPSVGEQFF
DNA: TGTGCCAGTAGTACCCCCGGACTAGCGCCGTCGGTAGGAGAGCAGTTCTTC
D: TRBD2
V: TRBV19
J: TRBJ2-1
size: once

CDR3: CASRREDQPQHF
DNA: TGTGCCAGTAGGAGGGAGGATCAGCCCCAGCATTTT
D: .
V: TRBV19
J: TRBJ1-5
size: .

CDR3: CASSDGTAGTEAFF
DNA: TGTGCCAGCAGTGACGGCACGGCGGGCACTGAAGCTTTCTTT
D: .
V: TRBV6-1
J: TRBJ1-1
size: .

CDR3: CASSLGAANTEAFF
DNA: TGTGCCAGCAGCTTGGGCGCGGCGAACACTGAAGCTTTCTTT
D: .
V: TRBV5-4
J: TRBJ1-1
size: once

CDR3: CASSPTGGNTGELFF
DNA: TGTGCCAGCTCACCGACAGGGGGCAACACCGGGGAGCTGTTTTTT
D: TRBD1
V: TRBV18
J: TRBJ2-2
size: .